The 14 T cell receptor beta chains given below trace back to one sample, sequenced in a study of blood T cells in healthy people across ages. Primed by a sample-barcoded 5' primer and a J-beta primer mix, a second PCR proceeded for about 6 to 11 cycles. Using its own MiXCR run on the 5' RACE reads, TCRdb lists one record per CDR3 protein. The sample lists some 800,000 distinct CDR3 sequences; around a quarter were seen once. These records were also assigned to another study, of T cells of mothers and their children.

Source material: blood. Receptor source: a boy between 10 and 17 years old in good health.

The CDR3 DNA follows: TGCAGCGTTCCGGACAGGGGGCCGGATGGCTACACCTTC. It translates to CSVPDRGPDGYTF. The chain uses TRBV29-1 and TRBJ1-2, with TRBD1 matching over 11 bases. Germline V lookup: CDR1 SQVTM, CDR2 ANQGSEA. With 5 bases clipped from V and 6 bases from J, the junction kept 5 bases outside the gene matches. The CDR3 extends over 13 amino acids.

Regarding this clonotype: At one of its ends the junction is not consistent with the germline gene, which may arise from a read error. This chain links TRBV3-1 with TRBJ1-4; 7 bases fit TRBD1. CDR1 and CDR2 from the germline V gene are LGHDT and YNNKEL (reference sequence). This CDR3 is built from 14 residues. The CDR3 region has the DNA TGTGCCAGCAGTAGACAGGGAGGGAATGGAAAACTGTTTTTT. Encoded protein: CASSRQGGNGKLFF.

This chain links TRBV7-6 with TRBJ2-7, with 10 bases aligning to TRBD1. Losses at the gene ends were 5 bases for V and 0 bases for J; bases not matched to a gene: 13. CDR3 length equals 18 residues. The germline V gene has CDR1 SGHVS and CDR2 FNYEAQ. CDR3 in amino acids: CASSIRAWDRGSSYEQYF. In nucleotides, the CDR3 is TGTGCCAGCAGCATTCGAGCATGGGACAGGGGAAGCTCCTACGAGCAGTACTTC.

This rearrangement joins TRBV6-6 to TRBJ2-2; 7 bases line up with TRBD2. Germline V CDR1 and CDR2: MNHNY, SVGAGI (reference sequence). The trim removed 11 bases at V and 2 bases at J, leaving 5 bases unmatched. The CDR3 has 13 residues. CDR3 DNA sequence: TGTGCCTTTCGGGGGGAAAACACCGGGGAGCTGTTTTTT. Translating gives CAFRGENTGELFF.

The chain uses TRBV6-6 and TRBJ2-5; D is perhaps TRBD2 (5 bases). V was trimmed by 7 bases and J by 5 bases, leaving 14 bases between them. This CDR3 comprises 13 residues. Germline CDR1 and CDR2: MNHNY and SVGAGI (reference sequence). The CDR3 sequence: CASKERVMETQYF. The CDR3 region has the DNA TGTGCCAGCAAGGAGAGGGTCATGGAGACCCAGTACTTC.

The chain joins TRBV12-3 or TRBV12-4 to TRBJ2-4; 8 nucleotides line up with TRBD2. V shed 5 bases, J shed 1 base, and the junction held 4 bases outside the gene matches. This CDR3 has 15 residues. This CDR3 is CASSLSGSAKNIQYF. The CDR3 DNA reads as TGTGCCAGCAGTCTGAGCGGGAGTGCCAAAAACATTCAGTACTTC.

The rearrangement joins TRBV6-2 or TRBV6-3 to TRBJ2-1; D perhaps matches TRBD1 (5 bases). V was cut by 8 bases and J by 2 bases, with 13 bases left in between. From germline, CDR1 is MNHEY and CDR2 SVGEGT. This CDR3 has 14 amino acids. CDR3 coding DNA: TGTGCCAGCGGACAAGGGCTGGCCTACAATGAGCAGTTCTTC. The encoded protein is CASGQGLAYNEQFF.

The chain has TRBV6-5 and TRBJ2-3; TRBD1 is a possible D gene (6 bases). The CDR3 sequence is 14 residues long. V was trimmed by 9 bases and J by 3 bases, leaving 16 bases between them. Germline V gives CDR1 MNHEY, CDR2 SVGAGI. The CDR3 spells CASSNRENTDTQYF. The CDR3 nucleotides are TGTGCCAGTTCGAACAGGGAAAATACAGATACGCAGTATTTT.

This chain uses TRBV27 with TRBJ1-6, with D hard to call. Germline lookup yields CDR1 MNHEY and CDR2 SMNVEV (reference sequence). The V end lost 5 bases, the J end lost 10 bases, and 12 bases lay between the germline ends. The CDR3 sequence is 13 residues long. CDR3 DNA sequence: TGTGCCAGCAGTATCTCTTTGGGCTCACCCCTCCACTTT. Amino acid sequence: CASSISLGSPLHF.

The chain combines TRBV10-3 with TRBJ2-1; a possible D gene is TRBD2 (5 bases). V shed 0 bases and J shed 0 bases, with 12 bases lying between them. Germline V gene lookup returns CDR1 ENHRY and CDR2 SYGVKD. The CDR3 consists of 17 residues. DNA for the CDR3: TGTGCCATCAGTGAGTCGATTATCGGGGACTCCTACAATGAGCAGTTCTTC. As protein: CAISESIIGDSYNEQFF.

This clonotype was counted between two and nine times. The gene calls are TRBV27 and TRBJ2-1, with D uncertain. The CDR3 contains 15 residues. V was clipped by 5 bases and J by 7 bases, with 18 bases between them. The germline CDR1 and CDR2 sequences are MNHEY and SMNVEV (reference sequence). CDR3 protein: CASSPRTFSGNEQFF. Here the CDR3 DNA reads TGTGCCAGCAGTCCACGGACGTTCTCTGGGAATGAGCAGTTCTTC.

CDR3 DNA sequence: TGTGCCAGCAGCTGGGATGGAGGGGAGACAGATACGCAGTATTTT. Protein: CASSWDGGETDTQYF. The chain recombines TRBV5-5 with TRBJ2-3, with D tentatively TRBD2 (6 bases). Looked up from germline, CDR1 is SGHKS and CDR2 is YYEKEE (reference sequence). V was trimmed by 3 bases and J by 3 bases, leaving 14 bases between them. The CDR3 consists of 15 residues. Full variable domain (rest looked up from reference TRBV5-5 and TRBJ2-3): DAGVTQSPTHLIKTRGQQVTLRCSPISGHKSVSWYQQVLGQGPQFIFQYYEKEERGRGNFPDRFSARQFPNYSSELNVNALLLGDSALYLCASSWDGGETDTQYFGPGTRLTVL.

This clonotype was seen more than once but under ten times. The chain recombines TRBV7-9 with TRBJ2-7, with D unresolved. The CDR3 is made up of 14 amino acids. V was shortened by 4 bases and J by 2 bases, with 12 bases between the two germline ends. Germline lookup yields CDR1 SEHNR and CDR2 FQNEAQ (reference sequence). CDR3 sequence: CASSSNKPPYEQYF. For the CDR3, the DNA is TGTGCCAGCAGCTCGAACAAACCCCCCTACGAGCAGTACTTC.

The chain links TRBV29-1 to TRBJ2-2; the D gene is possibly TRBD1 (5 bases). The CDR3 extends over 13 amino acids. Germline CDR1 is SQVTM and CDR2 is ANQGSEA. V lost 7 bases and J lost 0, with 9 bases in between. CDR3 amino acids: CSADSTNTGELFF. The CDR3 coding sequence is TGCAGCGCAGACAGTACGAACACCGGGGAGCTGTTTTTT.